This T cell receptor beta chain originates from a study of PD-1 blockade in classical Hodgkin lymphoma. Note on this clone: Its antigen is unknown.

General study results and limits: CD4+ TCR diversity climbed significantly by C4D1, unlike CD8+ TCR diversity.

Clones were sequenced by immunoSEQ multiplex PCR, and TCRdb holds only the in-frame ones, with some missing. The sample includes 19,000 or so clones, around 80% seen only once; the top ten take about 22%. This CDR3 contains 16 residues. V was pared by 0 bases and J by 14 bases, with 23 bases between. The time point denotes: cycle 4 day 1 (C4D1), after around six weeks of nivolumab. Every one of the patients relapsed after autologous stem cell transplantation (brentuximab vedotin exposure was variable). This sequence was found in a human donor with classical Hodgkin lymphoma. The chain carries TRBV23-1 and TRBJ2-1; TRBD2 might be the D (6 bases). TRBV23-1 is classed as an ORF, of uncertain function. This material consisted of peripheral blood mononuclear cells (PBMCs), taken before the fourth cycle of nivolumab. For the CDR3, the DNA is TGCGCCAGCAGTCAATCTGGCCCCCTAGCGCGGCCTAGTAAGTTCTTC. Protein sequence: CASSQSGPLARPSKFF.